This T cell receptor (beta chain) came from a study of T-cell reconstitution after alpha-beta-depleted transplantation in children. This clonotype has just a few counts. Unique molecular identifiers were built into the TCRbeta library. TCRdb re-derived calls from the PCR reads in MiXCR, one entry per CDR3 protein. Of almost 500,000 distinct CDR3 sequences detected, about an eighth appear once; the ten largest clones hold more than 5.5%. Trimming took 0 bases from V and 2 from J, leaving 9 bases between them. Per the germline V gene, CDR1 is SGDLS and CDR2 is YYNGEE. CDR3 size: 14 residues. This chain links TRBV9 with TRBJ2-7; D is perhaps TRBD1 (5 bases). This clonotype originated in a human donor who donated a stem cell graft to a child with combined immunodeficiency. Sequences were derived from PBMCs from the stem cell graft donor, sampled from the stem cell graft. CDR3 residues: CASSVAGQPYEQYF. Here the CDR3 DNA reads TGTGCCAGCAGCGTAGCCGGACAACCCTACGAGCAGTACTTC.